This TCR beta chain was sequenced in a study of T-cell reconstitution after alpha-beta-depleted transplantation in children. Construction of the TCRbeta library involved unique molecular identifiers. One entry per CDR3 protein results from TCRdb running MiXCR on the PCR reads. The sample shows 450,000 to 600,000 distinct CDR3 sequences, about 16% of them seen only once. The sequence derives from a human donor who donated a stem cell graft to a child with acute lymphoblastic leukemia. The input for sequencing was PBMCs from the stem cell graft donor, taken from the stem cell graft.

The CDR3 DNA sequence: TGTGCCAGCAGCTTAGTTCCTAGCGGGAGCTCCCTAGCAAGCCGTGGCACAGATACGCAGTATTTT. Translated, it gives CASSLVPSGSSLASRGTDTQYF. The V and J genes are TRBV7-6 and TRBJ2-3, with TRBD2 matching 10 bases. Germline-derived CDR1 and CDR2 are SGHVS and FNYEAQ. This CDR3 has 22 amino acids. After removal of 1 base from V and 1 base from J, the junction contained 20 bases not matched to a gene.